Detailed here is one T cell receptor beta chain. Antigen unknown. Germline-derived CDR1 and CDR2 are KGHSH and LQKENI. V was pared by 3 bases and J by 6 bases, with 8 bases of the junction left unmatched. The CDR3 has 15 residues. The sample comes from a study of cytomegalovirus exposure and HLA in healthy donors. Study results and caveats: Some V segments, including TRBV6-2 and TRBV6-3, were excluded as indistinguishable. Sequencing depth across donors, presence/absence analyses assumed, was roughly uniform.

13 Jbeta primers and 60 Vbeta primers were used for the PCR. Only in-frame clones appear in the TCRdb table, and some are missing; sequencing was by immunoSEQ multiplex PCR. Among some 120,000 clones listed, roughly 80% were seen once. This receptor was taken from a man aged 45-60 years in good health and CMV-seronegative. The rearrangement links TRBV18 to TRBJ2-7, with TRBD2 identical over 10 bases. Sequenced: PBMCs. In DNA, the CDR3 is TGTGCCAGCTCACCTACTAGCGGGATCGATAGCGAGCAGTACTTC. This gives the protein CASSPTSGIDSEQYF. Variable domain in full (rest from reference TRBV18 and TRBJ2-7): NAGVMQNPRHLVRRRGQEARLRCSPMKGHSHVYWYRQLPEEGLKFMVYLQKENIIDESGMPKERFSAEFPKEGPSILRIQQVVRGDSAAYFCASSPTSGIDSEQYFGPGTRLTVT.